The clone carrying this TCR beta chain was observed a handful of times. The data were obtained in a study of blood T cell repertoires in COVID-19. About the research overall: Italy, Spain and the United States were the sources of the convalescent and acute COVID-19 samples.

The CDR3 is 14 amino acids. The germline V gene has CDR1 SGDLS and CDR2 YYNGEE. With 0 bases removed from V and 1 base from J, the gap between germline ends came to 7 bases. Some clones are missing from TCRdb's copy, which holds only in-frame ones; the method was immunoSEQ multiplex PCR. Here the sample spans around 140,000 clones, over 80% being singletons. The TCR comes from a man between 60 and 70 years old who had recovered from COVID-19. Sequencing was carried out using PBMCs or T cells enriched from blood (not recorded which). The J gene is TRBJ1-1, the V gene TRBV9; D gene ambiguous. CDR3: CASSVEQTNTEAFF. The DNA for the CDR3 is TGTGCCAGCAGCGTAGAACAGACGAACACTGAAGCTTTCTTT.